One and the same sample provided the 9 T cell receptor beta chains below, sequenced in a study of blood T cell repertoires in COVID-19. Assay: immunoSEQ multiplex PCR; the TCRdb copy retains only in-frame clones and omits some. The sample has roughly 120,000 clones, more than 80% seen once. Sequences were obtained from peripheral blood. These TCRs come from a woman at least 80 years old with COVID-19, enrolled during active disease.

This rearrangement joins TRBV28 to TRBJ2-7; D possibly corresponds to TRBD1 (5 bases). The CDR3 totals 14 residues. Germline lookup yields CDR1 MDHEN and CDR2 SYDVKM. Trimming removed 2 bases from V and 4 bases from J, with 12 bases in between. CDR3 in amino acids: CASSLVLAGYEQYF. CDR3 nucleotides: TGTGCCAGCAGTTTAGTATTGGCAGGGTACGAGCAGTACTTC.

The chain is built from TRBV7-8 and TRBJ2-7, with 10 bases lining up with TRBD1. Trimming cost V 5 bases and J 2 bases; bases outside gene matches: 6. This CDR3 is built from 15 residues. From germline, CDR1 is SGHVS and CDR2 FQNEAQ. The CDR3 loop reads CASSRGGQGTYEQYF. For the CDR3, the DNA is TGTGCCAGCAGCCGGGGGGGACAGGGGACCTACGAGCAGTACTTC.

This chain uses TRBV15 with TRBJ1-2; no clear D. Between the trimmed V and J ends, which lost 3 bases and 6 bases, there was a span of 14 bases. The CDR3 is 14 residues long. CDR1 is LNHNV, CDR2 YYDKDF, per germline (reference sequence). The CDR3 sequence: CATSRELVGDGYTF. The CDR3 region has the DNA TGTGCCACCAGCAGGGAGTTGGTCGGCGATGGCTACACCTTC.

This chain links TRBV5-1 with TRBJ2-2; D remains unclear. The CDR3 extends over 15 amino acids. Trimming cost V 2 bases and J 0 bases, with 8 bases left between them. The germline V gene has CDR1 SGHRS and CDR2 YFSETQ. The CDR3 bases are TGCGCCAGCAGCTTTCAGGCGACGAACACCGGGGAGCTGTTTTTT. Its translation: CASSFQATNTGELFF.

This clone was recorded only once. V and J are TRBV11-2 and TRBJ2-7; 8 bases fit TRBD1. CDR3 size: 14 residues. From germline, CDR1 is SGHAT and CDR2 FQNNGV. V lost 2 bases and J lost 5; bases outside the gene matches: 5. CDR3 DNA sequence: TGTGCCAGCAGCTTACCGACAGGGGACGACGAGCAGTACTTC. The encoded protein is CASSLPTGDDEQYF.

CDR3 in DNA: TGCGCCAGCAGCCCCGGCGGGGATGCCTACGAGCAGTACTTC. Residues: CASSPGGDAYEQYF. The rearrangement links TRBV5-1 to TRBJ2-7, with D tentatively TRBD2 (6 bases). V shed 4 bases and J shed 2 bases, with 13 bases lying between them. This CDR3 has 14 amino acids. Germline V gene data show CDR1 as SGHRS and CDR2 as YFSETQ. The entire variable domain, with the rest obtained from reference TRBV5-1 and TRBJ2-7, is as follows: KAGVTQTPRYLIKTRGQQVTLSCSPISGHRSVSWYQQTPGQGLQFLFEYFSETQRNKGNFPGRFSGRQFSNSRSEMNVSTLELGDSALYLCASSPGGDAYEQYFGPGTRLTVT.

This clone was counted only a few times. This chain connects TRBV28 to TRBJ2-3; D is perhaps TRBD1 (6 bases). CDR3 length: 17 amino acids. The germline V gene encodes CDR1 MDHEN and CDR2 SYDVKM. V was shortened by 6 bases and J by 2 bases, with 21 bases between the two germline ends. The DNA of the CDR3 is TGTGCCAGCAGACCTTCCTCTGGGGGCGGATTCACAGATACGCAGTATTTT. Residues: CASRPSSGGGFTDTQYF. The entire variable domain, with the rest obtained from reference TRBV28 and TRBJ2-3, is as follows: DVKVTQSSRYLVKRTGEKVFLECVQDMDHENMFWYRQDPGLGLRLIYFSYDVKMKEKGDIPEGYSVSREKKERFSLILESASTNQTSMYLCASRPSSGGGFTDTQYFGPGTRLTVL.

The CDR3 DNA follows: TGTGCCAGCAGCTTGGAAGCGCGGGGGGTTAGCACCGGGGAGCTGTTTTTT. Its protein product is CASSLEARGVSTGELFF. The chain joins TRBV5-4 to TRBJ2-2, with 8 bases lining up with TRBD2. V was pared by 0 bases and J by 4 bases, with 8 bases of the junction left unmatched. Germline V lookup: CDR1 SGHNT, CDR2 YYREEE (reference sequence). The CDR3 has 17 amino acids.

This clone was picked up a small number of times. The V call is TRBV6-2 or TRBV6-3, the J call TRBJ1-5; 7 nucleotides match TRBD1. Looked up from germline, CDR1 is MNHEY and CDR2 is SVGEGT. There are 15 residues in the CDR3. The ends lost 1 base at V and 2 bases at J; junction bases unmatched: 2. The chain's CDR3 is CASSYLTGGNQPQHF. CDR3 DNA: TGTGCCAGCAGTTACTTAACAGGGGGCAATCAGCCCCAGCATTTT.